This T cell receptor beta chain was profiled in a study of control samples from healthy donors and cancer patients. Germline CDR1 and CDR2: SGHTA and FQGNSA. Trimming removed 1 base at V and 6 bases at J, with 7 bases between. This CDR3 contains 13 residues. Sequencing used immunoSEQ multiplex PCR; TCRdb keeps in-frame clones, though not all of them. Altogether some 200,000 clones are present, approximately 95% being singletons, with the ten largest covering over 1.1%. This clone was seen a handful of times. This clonotype originated in a man between 18 and 29 years old in good health. The chain joins TRBV7-2 to TRBJ1-5, with unresolved D. Sequencing used blood. This chain's CDR3 is CASSLDAGQPQHF. The CDR3 DNA reads TGTGCCAGCAGCTTAGATGCGGGTCAGCCCCAGCATTTT.